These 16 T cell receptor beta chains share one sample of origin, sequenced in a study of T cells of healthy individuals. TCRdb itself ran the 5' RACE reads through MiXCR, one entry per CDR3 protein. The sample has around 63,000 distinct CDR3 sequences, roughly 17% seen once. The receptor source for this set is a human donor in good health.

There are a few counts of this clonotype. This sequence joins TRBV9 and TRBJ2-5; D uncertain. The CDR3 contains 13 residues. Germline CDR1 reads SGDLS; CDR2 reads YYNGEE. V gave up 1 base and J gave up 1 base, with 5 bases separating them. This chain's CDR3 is CASSVRPQETQYF. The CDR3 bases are TGTGCCAGCAGCGTAAGGCCCCAAGAGACCCAGTACTTC.

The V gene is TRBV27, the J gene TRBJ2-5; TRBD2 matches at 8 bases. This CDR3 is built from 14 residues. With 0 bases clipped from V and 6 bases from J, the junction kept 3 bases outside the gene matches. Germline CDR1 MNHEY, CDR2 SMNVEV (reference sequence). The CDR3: CASSLSSGGKTQYF. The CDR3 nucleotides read TGTGCCAGCAGTTTATCCAGCGGGGGCAAGACCCAGTACTTC.

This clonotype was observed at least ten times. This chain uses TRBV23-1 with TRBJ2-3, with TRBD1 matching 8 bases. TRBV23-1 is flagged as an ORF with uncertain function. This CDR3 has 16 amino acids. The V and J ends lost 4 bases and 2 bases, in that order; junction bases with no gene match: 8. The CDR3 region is CASSLTDRAYTDTQYF. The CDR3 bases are TGCGCCAGCAGTCTTACGGACAGGGCTTACACAGATACGCAGTATTTT.

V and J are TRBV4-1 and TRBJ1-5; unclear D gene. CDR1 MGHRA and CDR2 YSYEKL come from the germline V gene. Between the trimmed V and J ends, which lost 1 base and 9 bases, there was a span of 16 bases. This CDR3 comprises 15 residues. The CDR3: CASSQAPPPLSPQHF. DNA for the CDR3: TGCGCCAGCAGCCAAGCCCCCCCTCCGTTATCGCCCCAGCATTTT.

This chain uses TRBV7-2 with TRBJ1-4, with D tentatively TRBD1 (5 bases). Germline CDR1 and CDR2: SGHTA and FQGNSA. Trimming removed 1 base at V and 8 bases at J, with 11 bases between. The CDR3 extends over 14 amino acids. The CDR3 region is CASSLGTLREKLFF. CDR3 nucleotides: TGTGCCAGCAGCTTAGGGACACTACGAGAAAAACTGTTTTTT.

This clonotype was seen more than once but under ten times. The CDR3 bases are TGTGCCAGCAGTGAAGCGCTTCTCGGTGGCTACACCTTC. Protein: CASSEALLGGYTF. The rearrangement uses TRBV2 and TRBJ1-2; no definite D call. This CDR3 is 13 amino acids long. Trimming removed 0 bases from V and 7 bases from J, with 9 bases in between. CDR1 and CDR2 (germline): SNHLY, FYNNEI. The variable domain in full, with the rest retrieved from reference TRBV2 and TRBJ1-2, is EPEVTQTPSHQVTQMGQEVILRCVPISNHLYFYWYRQILGQKVEFLVSFYNNEISEKSEIFDDQFSVERPDGSNFTLKIRSTKLEDSAMYFCASSEALLGGYTFGSGTRLTVV.

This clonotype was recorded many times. Written as DNA, the CDR3 is TGTGCCATCAAAGGTTCAGGGAAAGAGACCCAGTACTTC. As protein: CAIKGSGKETQYF. The chain uses TRBV10-3 and TRBJ2-5; D is perhaps TRBD1 (5 bases). CDR1 ENHRY and CDR2 SYGVKD come from the germline V gene. This CDR3 is 13 amino acids long. V was shortened by 7 bases and J by 3 bases, with 12 bases between the two germline ends.

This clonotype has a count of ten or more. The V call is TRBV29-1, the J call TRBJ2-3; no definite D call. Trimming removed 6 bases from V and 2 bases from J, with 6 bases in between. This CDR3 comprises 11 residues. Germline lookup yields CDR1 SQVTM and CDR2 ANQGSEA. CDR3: CSVSPTDTQYF. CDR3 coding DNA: TGCAGCGTCTCCCCCACAGATACGCAGTATTTT.

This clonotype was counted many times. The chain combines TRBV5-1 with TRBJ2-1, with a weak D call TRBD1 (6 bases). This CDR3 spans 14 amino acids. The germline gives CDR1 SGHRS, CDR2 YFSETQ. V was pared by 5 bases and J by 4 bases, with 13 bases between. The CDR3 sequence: CASSLGGGYNEQFF. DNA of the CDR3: TGCGCCAGCAGTCTTGGGGGCGGTTACAATGAGCAGTTCTTC. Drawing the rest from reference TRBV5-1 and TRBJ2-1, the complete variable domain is KAGVTQTPRYLIKTRGQQVTLSCSPISGHRSVSWYQQTPGQGLQFLFEYFSETQRNKGNFPGRFSGRQFSNSRSEMNVSTLELGDSALYLCASSLGGGYNEQFFGPGTRLTVL.

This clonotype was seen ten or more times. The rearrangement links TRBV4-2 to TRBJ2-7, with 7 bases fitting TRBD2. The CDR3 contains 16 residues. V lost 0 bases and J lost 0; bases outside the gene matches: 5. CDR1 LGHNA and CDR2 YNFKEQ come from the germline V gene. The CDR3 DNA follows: TGTGCCAGCAGCCAAGAACTAGCGACTAGCTCCTACGAGCAGTACTTC. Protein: CASSQELATSSYEQYF.

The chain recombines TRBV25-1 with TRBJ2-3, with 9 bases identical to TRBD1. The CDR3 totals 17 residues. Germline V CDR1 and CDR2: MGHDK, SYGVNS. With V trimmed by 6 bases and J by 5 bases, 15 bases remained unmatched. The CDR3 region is CASSPHSGQGRGDTQYF. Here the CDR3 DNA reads TGTGCCAGCAGCCCTCACTCCGGACAGGGGCGCGGAGATACGCAGTATTTT.

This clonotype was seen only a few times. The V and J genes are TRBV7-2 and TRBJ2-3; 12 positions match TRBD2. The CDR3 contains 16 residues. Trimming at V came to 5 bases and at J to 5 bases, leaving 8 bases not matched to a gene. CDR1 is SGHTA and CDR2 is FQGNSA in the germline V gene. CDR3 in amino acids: CASSRLAGGPGDTQYF. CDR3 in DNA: TGTGCCAGCAGCCGCCTAGCGGGGGGGCCTGGAGATACGCAGTATTTT.

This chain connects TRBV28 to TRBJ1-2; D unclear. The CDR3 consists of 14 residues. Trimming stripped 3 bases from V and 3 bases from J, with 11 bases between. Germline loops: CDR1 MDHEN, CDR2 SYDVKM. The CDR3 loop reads CASSFPTEDYGYTF. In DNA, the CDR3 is TGTGCCAGCAGTTTCCCGACCGAGGACTATGGCTACACCTTC.

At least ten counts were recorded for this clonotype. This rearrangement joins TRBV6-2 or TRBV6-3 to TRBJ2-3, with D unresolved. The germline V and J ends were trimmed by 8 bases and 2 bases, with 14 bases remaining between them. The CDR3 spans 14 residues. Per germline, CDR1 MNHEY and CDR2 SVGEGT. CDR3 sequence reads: CASAPGAATDTQYF. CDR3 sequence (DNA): TGTGCCAGCGCCCCAGGAGCCGCCACAGATACGCAGTATTTT.

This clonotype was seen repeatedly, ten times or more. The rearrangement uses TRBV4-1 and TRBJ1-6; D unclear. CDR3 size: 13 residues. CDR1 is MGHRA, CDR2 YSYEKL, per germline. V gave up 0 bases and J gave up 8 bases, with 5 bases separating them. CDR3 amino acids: CASSQDLYSPLHF. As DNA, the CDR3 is TGCGCCAGCAGCCAAGATCTGTATTCACCCCTCCACTTT.

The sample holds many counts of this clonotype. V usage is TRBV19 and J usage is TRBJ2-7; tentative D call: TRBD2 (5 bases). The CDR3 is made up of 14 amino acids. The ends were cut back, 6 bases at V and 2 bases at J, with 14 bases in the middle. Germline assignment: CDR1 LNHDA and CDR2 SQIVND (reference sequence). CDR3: CASSNDYPAYEQYF. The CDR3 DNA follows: TGTGCCAGTAGCAATGACTATCCGGCCTACGAGCAGTACTTC. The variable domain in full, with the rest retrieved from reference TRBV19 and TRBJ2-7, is DGGITQSPKYLFRKEGQNVTLSCEQNLNHDAMYWYRQDPGQGLRLIYYSQIVNDFQKGDIAEGYSVSREKKESFPLTVTSAQKNPTAFYLCASSNDYPAYEQYFGPGTRLTVT.